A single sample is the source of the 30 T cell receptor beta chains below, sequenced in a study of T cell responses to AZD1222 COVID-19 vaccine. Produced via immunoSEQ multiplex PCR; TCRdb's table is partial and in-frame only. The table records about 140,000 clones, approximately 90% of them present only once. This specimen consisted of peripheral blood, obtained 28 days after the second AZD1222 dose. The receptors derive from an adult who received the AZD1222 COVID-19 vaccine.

DNA of the CDR3: TGTGCCAGCAGTTTAGGGTCGCAGGTCACACCTGGTGAGCAGTTCTTC. Amino acids: CASSLGSQVTPGEQFF. The chain joins TRBV28 to TRBJ2-1; no clear D gene. V was cut by 2 bases and J by 9 bases, with 20 bases left in between. The CDR3 sequence is 16 residues long. CDR1 and CDR2 from the germline V gene are MDHEN and SYDVKM.

The CDR3 nucleotides are TGCAGTGCCGCGTCTCGGACTTTCTTT. It yields the protein CSAASRTFF. This rearrangement joins TRBV20-1 to TRBJ1-1; D is ambiguous. V shed 6 bases and J shed 12 bases, with 11 bases lying between them. CDR1 DFQATT and CDR2 SNEGSKA come from the germline V gene (reference sequence). CDR3 length: 9 residues.

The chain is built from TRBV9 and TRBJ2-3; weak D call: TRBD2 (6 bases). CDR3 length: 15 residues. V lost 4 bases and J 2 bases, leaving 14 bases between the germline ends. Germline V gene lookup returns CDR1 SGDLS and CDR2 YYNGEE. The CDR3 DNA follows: TGTGCCAGCAGCCCCCGACTAGATTACACAGATACGCAGTATTTT. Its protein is CASSPRLDYTDTQYF.

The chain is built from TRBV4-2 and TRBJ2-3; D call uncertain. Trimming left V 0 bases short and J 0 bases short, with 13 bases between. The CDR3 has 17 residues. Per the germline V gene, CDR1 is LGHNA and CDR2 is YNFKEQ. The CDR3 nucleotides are TGTGCCAGCAGCCAAGAGTCCATTTGGGGAAGCACAGATACGCAGTATTTT. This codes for CASSQESIWGSTDTQYF.

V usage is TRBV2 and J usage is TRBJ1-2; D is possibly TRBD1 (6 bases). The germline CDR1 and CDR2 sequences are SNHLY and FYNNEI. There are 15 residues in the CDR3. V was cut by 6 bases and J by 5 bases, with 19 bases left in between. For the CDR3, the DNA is TGTGCCAGCAGAGAACCGGACAGATCGTTATATGGCTACACCTTC. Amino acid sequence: CASREPDRSLYGYTF.

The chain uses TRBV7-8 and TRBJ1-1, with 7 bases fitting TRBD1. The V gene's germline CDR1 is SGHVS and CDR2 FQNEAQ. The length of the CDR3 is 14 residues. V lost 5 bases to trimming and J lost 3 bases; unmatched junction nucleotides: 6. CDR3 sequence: CASSRTGGDTEAFF. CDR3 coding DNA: TGTGCCAGCAGCAGGACAGGCGGGGACACTGAAGCTTTCTTT.

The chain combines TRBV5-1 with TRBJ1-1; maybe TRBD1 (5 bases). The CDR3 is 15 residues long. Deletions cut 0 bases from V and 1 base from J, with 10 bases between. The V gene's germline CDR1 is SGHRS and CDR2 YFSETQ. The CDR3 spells CASSLGPGKNTEAFF. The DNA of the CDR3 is TGCGCCAGCAGCTTGGGGCCAGGGAAGAACACTGAAGCTTTCTTT.

The CDR3 sequence is CASSPQGGDEQYF. The CDR3 coding sequence is TGTGCCAGCTCACCCCAGGGCGGTGACGAGCAGTACTTC. V is TRBV18 and J is TRBJ2-7, with D possibly being TRBD1 (5 bases). V was cut by 3 bases and J by 5 bases, with 11 bases left in between. The CDR3 length is 13 residues. The germline V gene encodes CDR1 KGHSH and CDR2 LQKENI.

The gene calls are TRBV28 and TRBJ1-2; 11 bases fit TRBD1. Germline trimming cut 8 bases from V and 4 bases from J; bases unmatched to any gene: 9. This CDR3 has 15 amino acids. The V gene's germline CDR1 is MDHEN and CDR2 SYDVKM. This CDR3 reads CASLRTGGSTYGYTF. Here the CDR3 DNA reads TGTGCCAGCTTGAGGACAGGGGGCTCAACCTATGGCTACACCTTC.

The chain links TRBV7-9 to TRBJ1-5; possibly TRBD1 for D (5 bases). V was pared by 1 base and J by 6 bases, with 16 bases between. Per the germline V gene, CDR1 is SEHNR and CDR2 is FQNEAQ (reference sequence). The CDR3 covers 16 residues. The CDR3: CASSLGGGEIIQPQHF. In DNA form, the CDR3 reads TGTGCCAGCAGCTTAGGTGGGGGAGAGATTATTCAGCCCCAGCATTTT.

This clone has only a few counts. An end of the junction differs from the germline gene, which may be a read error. The CDR3 bases are TGTGCCAGCAGCCAAGAAAAGCGGGGGGGCCCTTACCTCTTC. Its protein is CASSQEKRGGPYLF. This rearrangement joins TRBV4-2 to TRBJ2-1; 10 bases map to TRBD2. Germline V lookup: CDR1 LGHNA, CDR2 YNFKEQ. This CDR3 contains 14 residues.

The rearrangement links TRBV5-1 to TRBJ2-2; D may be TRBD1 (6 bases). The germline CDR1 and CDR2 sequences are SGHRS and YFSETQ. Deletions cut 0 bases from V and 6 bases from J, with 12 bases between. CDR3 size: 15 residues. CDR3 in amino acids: CASSLAGVEAGELFF. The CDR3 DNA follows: TGCGCCAGCAGCTTGGCAGGGGTCGAGGCCGGGGAGCTGTTTTTT.

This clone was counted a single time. Here the CDR3 reads CASSPPGRLAGGLQETQYF. The CDR3 DNA sequence: TGTGCCAGCAGCCCACCCGGGCGCCTAGCGGGGGGGCTGCAAGAGACCCAGTACTTC. The rearrangement links TRBV3-1 (or the pseudogene TRBV3-2) to TRBJ2-5; TRBD2 agrees at 12 bases. Germline values: CDR1 LGHDT, CDR2 YNNKEL (reference sequence). J lost 2 bases, V lost 4 bases, and 14 bases had no gene match. The CDR3 is made up of 19 amino acids.

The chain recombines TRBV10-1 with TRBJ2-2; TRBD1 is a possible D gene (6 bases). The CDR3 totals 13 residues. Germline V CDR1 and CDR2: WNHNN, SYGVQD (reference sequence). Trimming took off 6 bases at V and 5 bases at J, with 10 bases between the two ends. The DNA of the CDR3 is TGCGCCAGCAGCTCCGGGACAACCGGGGAGCTGTTTTTT. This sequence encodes CASSSGTTGELFF.

The CDR3 loop reads CASIGTETNYGYTF. The CDR3 DNA reads as TGTGCCAGTATCGGGACAGAAACTAACTATGGCTACACCTTC. The chain is built from TRBV19 and TRBJ1-2; TRBD1 aligns across 7 bases. The germline V gene has CDR1 LNHDA and CDR2 SQIVND (reference sequence). V gave up 7 bases and J gave up 0 bases; unmatched junction bases: 5. The CDR3 runs to 14 residues.

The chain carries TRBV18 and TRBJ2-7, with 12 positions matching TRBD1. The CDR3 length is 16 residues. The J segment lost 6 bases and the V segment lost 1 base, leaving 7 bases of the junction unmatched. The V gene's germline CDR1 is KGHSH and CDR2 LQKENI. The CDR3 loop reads CASSPLGTGGIVEQYF. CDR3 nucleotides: TGTGCCAGCTCACCACTGGGGACAGGGGGCATCGTCGAGCAGTACTTC.

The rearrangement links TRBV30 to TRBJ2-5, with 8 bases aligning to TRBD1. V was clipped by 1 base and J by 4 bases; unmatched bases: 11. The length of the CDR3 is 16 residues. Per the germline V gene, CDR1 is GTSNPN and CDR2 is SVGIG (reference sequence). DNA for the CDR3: TGTGCCTGGAGTGAGCTCGGGACAGGAGCGAGAGAGACCCAGTACTTC. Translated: CAWSELGTGARETQYF.

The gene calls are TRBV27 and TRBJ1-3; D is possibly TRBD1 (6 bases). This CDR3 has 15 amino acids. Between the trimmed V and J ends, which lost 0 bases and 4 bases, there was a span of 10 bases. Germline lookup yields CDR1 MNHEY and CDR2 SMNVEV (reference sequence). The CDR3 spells CASSLSRGLGNTIYF. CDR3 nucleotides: TGTGCCAGCAGTTTATCTCGGGGGCTCGGAAACACCATATATTTT.

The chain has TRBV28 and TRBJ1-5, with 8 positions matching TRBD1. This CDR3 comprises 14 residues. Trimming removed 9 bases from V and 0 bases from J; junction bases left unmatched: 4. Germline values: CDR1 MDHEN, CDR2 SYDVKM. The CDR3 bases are TGTGCCAGAGGGGACAGGTTTAGCAATCAGCCCCAGCATTTT. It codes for CARGDRFSNQPQHF.

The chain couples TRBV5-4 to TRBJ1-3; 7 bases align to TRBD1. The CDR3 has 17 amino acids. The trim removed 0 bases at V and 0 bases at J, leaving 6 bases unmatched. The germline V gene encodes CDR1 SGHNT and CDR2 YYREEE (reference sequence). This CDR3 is CASSLEAGGLSGNTIYF. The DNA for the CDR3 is TGTGCCAGCAGCTTGGAGGCAGGGGGTCTCTCTGGAAACACCATATATTTT. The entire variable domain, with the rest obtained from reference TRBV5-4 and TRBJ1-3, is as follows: ETGVTQSPTHLIKTRGQQVTLRCSSQSGHNTVSWYQQALGQGPQFIFQYYREEENGRGNFPPRFSGLQFPNYSSELNVNALELDDSALYLCASSLEAGGLSGNTIYFGEGSWLTVV.

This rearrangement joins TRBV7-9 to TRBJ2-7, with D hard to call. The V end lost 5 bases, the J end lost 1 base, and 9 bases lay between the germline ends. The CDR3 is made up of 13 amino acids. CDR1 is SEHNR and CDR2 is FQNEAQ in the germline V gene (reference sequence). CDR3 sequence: CASSVSMSYEQYF. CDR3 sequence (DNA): TGTGCCAGCAGCGTTTCGATGTCCTACGAGCAGTACTTC.

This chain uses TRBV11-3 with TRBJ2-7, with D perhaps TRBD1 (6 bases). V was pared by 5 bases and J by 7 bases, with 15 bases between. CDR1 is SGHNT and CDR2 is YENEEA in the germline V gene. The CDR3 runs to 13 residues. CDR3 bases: TGTGCCAGCAGCGCCATCAGGGGCGGAGAGCAGTACTTC. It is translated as CASSAIRGGEQYF.

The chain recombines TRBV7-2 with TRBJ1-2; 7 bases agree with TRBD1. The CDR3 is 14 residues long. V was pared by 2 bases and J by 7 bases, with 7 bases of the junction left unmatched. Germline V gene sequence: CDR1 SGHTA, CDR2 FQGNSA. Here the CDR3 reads CASSLSGTETGYTF. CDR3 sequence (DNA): TGTGCCAGCAGCTTATCCGGGACAGAGACTGGCTACACCTTC.

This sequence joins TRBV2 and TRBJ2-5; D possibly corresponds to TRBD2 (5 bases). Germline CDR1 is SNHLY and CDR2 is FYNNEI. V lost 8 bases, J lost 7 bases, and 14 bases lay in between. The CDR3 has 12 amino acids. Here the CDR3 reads CASYLAEVTQYF. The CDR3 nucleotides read TGTGCCAGCTACCTGGCGGAGGTGACCCAGTACTTC.

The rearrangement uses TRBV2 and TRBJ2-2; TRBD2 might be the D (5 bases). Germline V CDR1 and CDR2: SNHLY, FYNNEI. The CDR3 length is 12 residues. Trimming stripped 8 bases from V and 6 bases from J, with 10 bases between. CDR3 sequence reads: CASGTRSGELFF. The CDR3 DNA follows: TGTGCCAGCGGAACTAGGTCCGGGGAGCTGTTTTTT.

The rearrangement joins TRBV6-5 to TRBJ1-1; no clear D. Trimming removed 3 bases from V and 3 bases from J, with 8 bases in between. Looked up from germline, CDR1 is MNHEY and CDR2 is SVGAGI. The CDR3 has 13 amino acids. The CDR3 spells CASSYDPDTEAFF. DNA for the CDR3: TGTGCCAGCAGTTATGATCCGGACACTGAAGCTTTCTTT.

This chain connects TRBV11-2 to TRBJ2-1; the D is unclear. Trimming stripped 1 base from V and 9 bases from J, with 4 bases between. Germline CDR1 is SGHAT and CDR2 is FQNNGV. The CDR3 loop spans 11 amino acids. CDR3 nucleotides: TGTGCCAGCAGCTTAGCAGGTGAGCAGTTCTTC. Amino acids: CASSLAGEQFF. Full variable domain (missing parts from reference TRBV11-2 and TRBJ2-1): EAGVAQSPRYKIIEKRQSVAFWCNPISGHATLYWYQQILGQGPKLLIQFQNNGVVDDSQLPKDRFSAERLKGVDSTLKIQPAKLEDSAVYLCASSLAGEQFFGPGTRLTVL.

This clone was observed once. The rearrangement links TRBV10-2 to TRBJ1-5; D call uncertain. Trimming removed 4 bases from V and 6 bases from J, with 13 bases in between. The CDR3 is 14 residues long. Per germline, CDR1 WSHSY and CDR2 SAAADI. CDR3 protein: CASSVEMWGQPQHF. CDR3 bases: TGCGCCAGCAGTGTAGAGATGTGGGGTCAGCCCCAGCATTTT.

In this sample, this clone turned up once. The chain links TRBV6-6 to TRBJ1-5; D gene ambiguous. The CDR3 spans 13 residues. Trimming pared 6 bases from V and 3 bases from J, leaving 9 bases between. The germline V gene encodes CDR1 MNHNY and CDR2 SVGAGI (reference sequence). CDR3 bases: TGTGCCAGCAGACACAAGGCCAATCAGCCCCAGCATTTT. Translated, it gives CASRHKANQPQHF.

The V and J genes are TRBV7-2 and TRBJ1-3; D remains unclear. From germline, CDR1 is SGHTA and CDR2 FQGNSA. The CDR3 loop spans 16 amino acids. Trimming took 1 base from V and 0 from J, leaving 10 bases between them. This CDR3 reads CASSLGSTLSGNTIYF. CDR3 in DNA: TGTGCCAGCAGCTTAGGTTCTACTCTCTCTGGAAACACCATATATTTT. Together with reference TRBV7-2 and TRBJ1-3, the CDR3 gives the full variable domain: GAGVSQSPSNKVTEKGKDVELRCDPISGHTALYWYRQSLGQGLEFLIYFQGNSAPDKSGLPSDRFSAERTGGSVSTLTIQRTQQEDSAVYLCASSLGSTLSGNTIYFGEGSWLTVV.